Reported below is one T cell receptor beta chain. The protocol was immunoSEQ multiplex PCR, while the TCRdb copy is restricted to in-frame clones and leaves out a portion. The sample contains tens of thousands of clones, more than 65% of which appear only once. Sampling of blood occurred at baseline, cycle 4 day 1, and cycle 7 day 1. Germline-derived CDR1 and CDR2 are SGHVS and FNYEAQ. J lost 3 bases, V lost 4 bases, and 10 bases had no gene match. The CDR3 runs to 16 residues. The data were taken from a study of OX40 agonist ivuxolimab in advanced cancers. This specimen was CD4+ or CD8+ T cells sorted from blood, taken in a trial of the OX40 agonist ivuxolimab. The receptor comes from an adult with an advanced solid tumor such as melanoma, head and neck, liver or kidney cancer. This sequence joins TRBV7-6 and TRBJ2-3; 7 bases agree with TRBD2. CDR3 residues: CASSYFPGGETDTQYF. The DNA for the CDR3 is TGTGCCAGCAGCTACTTCCCTGGGGGGGAAACAGATACGCAGTATTTT.